The 20 T cell receptor beta chains presented below share a single source sample, sequenced in a study of blood T cell repertoires in COVID-19. Sequencing was performed with immunoSEQ multiplex PCR; in TCRdb, only in-frame clones are kept and a portion is missing. The sample yields about 250,000 clones, almost 85% seen once. The specimen was PBMCs or T cells enriched from blood (not recorded which). Receptors originate from a woman aged 50 to 60 with acute COVID-19.

This sequence joins TRBV27 and TRBJ1-6; D is uncertain. The V end was cut by 6 bases, the J end by 0 bases, with 9 bases between. The germline V gene has CDR1 MNHEY and CDR2 SMNVEV (reference sequence). This CDR3 spans 15 amino acids. CDR3 region: CASRLGSSYNSPLHF. CDR3 coding DNA: TGTGCCAGCAGGCTGGGGAGCTCCTATAATTCACCCCTCCACTTT.

V gene TRBV30 combines with J gene TRBJ1-1; the match to TRBD1 covers 11 bases. J gave up 6 bases and V 2 bases, and 8 bases lay outside the gene matches. Germline V gives CDR1 GTSNPN, CDR2 SVGIG (reference sequence). The CDR3 consists of 15 residues. For the CDR3, the DNA is TGTGCCTGGAGTATCCGGGACAGGGGGATACCTGAAGCTTTCTTT. It specifies CAWSIRDRGIPEAFF.

The table lists this clone with a few counts. The V call is TRBV7-8, the J call TRBJ2-3; 13 bases match TRBD2. J was trimmed by 2 bases and V by 3 bases; bases with no gene match: 2. Germline CDR1 and CDR2: SGHVS and FQNEAQ. CDR3 length: 16 amino acids. In DNA form, the CDR3 reads TGTGCCAGCAGCTTGGGACTAGCGGGGACCACAGATACGCAGTATTTT. It is translated as CASSLGLAGTTDTQYF.

This chain connects TRBV6-2 or TRBV6-3 to TRBJ1-2; TRBD1 might be the D (5 bases). Trimming cost V 0 bases and J 3 bases, with 14 bases left between them. The CDR3 is made up of 16 amino acids. From germline, CDR1 is MNHEY and CDR2 SVGEGT. The CDR3 here is CASSYSPNPGDYGYTF. The CDR3 DNA reads TGTGCCAGCAGTTACTCCCCCAACCCGGGGGACTATGGCTACACCTTC.

This chain uses TRBV6-1 with TRBJ1-2; 7 positions agree with TRBD1. CDR3 length: 16 residues. Trimming at V came to 3 bases and at J to 5 bases, leaving 12 bases not matched to a gene. The germline V gene has CDR1 MNHNS and CDR2 SASEGT. In nucleotides, the CDR3 is TGTGCCAGCAGTGACTTAACGACAGGGACCCTTTATGGCTACACCTTC. Its translation is CASSDLTTGTLYGYTF.

The chain carries TRBV6-2 or TRBV6-3 and TRBJ2-1, with 7 bases matching TRBD1. The germline gives CDR1 MNHEY, CDR2 SVGEGT. The CDR3 totals 16 residues. V lost 1 base and J lost 5; bases outside the gene matches: 8. The CDR3: CASSYYATGTHNEQFF. CDR3 bases: TGTGCCAGCAGTTACTACGCGACAGGGACACACAATGAGCAGTTCTTC.

The chain employs TRBV11-2 and TRBJ2-1; 16 bases are a match to TRBD2. From germline, CDR1 is SGHAT and CDR2 FQNNGV. The CDR3 covers 17 residues. J gave up 4 bases and V 5 bases, and 5 bases lay outside the gene matches. The CDR3 here is CASSPGTSGGGYNEQFF. The CDR3 DNA is TGTGCCAGCAGCCCCGGGACTAGCGGGGGGGGATACAATGAGCAGTTCTTC.

The chain uses TRBV2 and TRBJ2-1, with D possibly TRBD1 on 5 matching bases. Trimming stripped 5 bases from V and 2 bases from J, with 10 bases between. CDR3 length equals 14 residues. Germline V gives CDR1 SNHLY, CDR2 FYNNEI. The CDR3 protein is CASSPRVPYNEQFF. The CDR3 DNA follows: TGTGCCAGCAGTCCCAGGGTGCCCTACAATGAGCAGTTCTTC.

This clone was picked up a small number of times. The rearrangement uses TRBV5-4 and TRBJ2-3; D is perhaps TRBD2 (6 bases). CDR3 length: 15 amino acids. Germline V CDR1 and CDR2: SGHNT, YYREEE (reference sequence). Trimming cost V 4 bases and J 1 base, with 13 bases left between them. The CDR3 DNA reads TGTGCCAGCAGCCCTGGGGCGGGGCGCACAGATACGCAGTATTTT. Translated, it gives CASSPGAGRTDTQYF. The complete variable domain, with remaining parts taken from reference TRBV5-4 and TRBJ2-3, reads ETGVTQSPTHLIKTRGQQVTLRCSSQSGHNTVSWYQQALGQGPQFIFQYYREEENGRGNFPPRFSGLQFPNYSSELNVNALELDDSALYLCASSPGAGRTDTQYFGPGTRLTVL.

The chain links TRBV7-2 to TRBJ2-7, with a tentative D call TRBD2 (6 bases). Germline V gene sequence: CDR1 SGHTA, CDR2 FQGNSA. The CDR3 has 15 residues. V was trimmed by 5 bases and J by 4 bases, leaving 18 bases between them. The CDR3 reads CASSQTGTSYYEQYF. Here the CDR3 DNA reads TGTGCCAGCAGCCAAACCGGGACTTCGTATTACGAGCAGTACTTC. The complete variable domain, with remaining parts taken from reference TRBV7-2 and TRBJ2-7, reads GAGVSQSPSNKVTEKGKDVELRCDPISGHTALYWYRQSLGQGLEFLIYFQGNSAPDKSGLPSDRFSAERTGGSVSTLTIQRTQQEDSAVYLCASSQTGTSYYEQYFGPGTRLTVT.

This clone was picked up a small number of times. The chain couples TRBV6-5 to TRBJ2-7, with TRBD2 matching 8 bases. Looked up from germline, CDR1 is MNHEY and CDR2 is SVGAGI. The CDR3 consists of 15 residues. Losses at the gene ends were 6 bases for V and 0 bases for J; bases not matched to a gene: 7. The CDR3 DNA is TGTGCCAGCAGCGGCATAGCGGGGAGCTCCTACGAGCAGTACTTC. Amino acid sequence: CASSGIAGSSYEQYF.

This clone was picked up a small number of times. This CDR3 is CASKRDFDYNEQFF. Written as DNA, the CDR3 is TGTGCCAGCAAGAGGGACTTCGACTACAATGAGCAGTTCTTC. The chain joins TRBV28 to TRBJ2-1; D is perhaps TRBD2 (6 bases). This CDR3 spans 14 amino acids. The germline V and J ends were trimmed by 7 bases and 3 bases, with 13 bases remaining between them. Germline loops: CDR1 MDHEN, CDR2 SYDVKM.

This clone was seen more than once but under ten times. The gene calls are TRBV18 and TRBJ1-1; D not resolved. Germline-derived CDR1 and CDR2 are KGHSH and LQKENI. This CDR3 has 12 residues. V was trimmed by 3 bases and J by 7 bases, leaving 9 bases between them. The CDR3 DNA reads TGTGCCAGCTCACCCTCTAGTTATGAAGCTTTCTTT. This translates into CASSPSSYEAFF.

The chain uses TRBV4-3 and TRBJ2-1, with 9 bases that match TRBD2. V dropped 1 base and J dropped 3; count of bases not matched to a gene: 10. There are 18 residues in the CDR3. CDR1 LGHNA and CDR2 YSLEER come from the germline V gene. In nucleotides, the CDR3 is TGCGCCAGCAGCCAAGGTATCGGGGGACTAGCAGGCTACAATGAGCAGTTCTTC. This encodes CASSQGIGGLAGYNEQFF.

CDR3 sequence reads: CASSPEGLADTSGQFF. The CDR3 DNA follows: TGCGCCAGCAGCCCCGAGGGACTAGCGGACACGTCGGGGCAGTTCTTC. The rearrangement links TRBV5-1 to TRBJ2-1, with 11 bases identical to TRBD2. The junction had 15 bases not matched to a gene; V was cut back by 4 bases and J by 12 bases. There are 16 residues in the CDR3. Germline CDR1 and CDR2: SGHRS and YFSETQ.

The rearrangement links TRBV19 to TRBJ1-2; possible D gene TRBD1, 5 bases. Germline CDR1 LNHDA, CDR2 SQIVND (reference sequence). Trimming cost V 3 bases and J 8 bases, with 22 bases left between them. The CDR3 sequence is 16 residues long. CDR3 in amino acids: CASSIRDSSETSGYTF. The DNA for the CDR3 is TGTGCCAGTAGTATCAGAGACAGCTCAGAGACGAGCGGCTACACCTTC.

For the CDR3, the DNA is TGTGCCAGCAGCCAAGTTAGGGGGGAGACCCAGTACTTC. Protein sequence: CASSQVRGETQYF. The genes are TRBV3-1 (or the pseudogene TRBV3-2) and TRBJ2-5; D may be TRBD1 (6 bases). Germline V CDR1 and CDR2: LGHDT, YNNKEL (reference sequence). This CDR3 region has 13 residues. V was pared by 1 base and J by 5 bases, with 8 bases between.

This sequence joins TRBV10-3 and TRBJ2-5; TRBD2 is a possible D gene (6 bases). CDR3 length: 13 residues. Looked up from germline, CDR1 is ENHRY and CDR2 is SYGVKD. Trimming left V 7 bases short and J 3 bases short, with 12 bases between. The CDR3 DNA follows: TGTGCCATCACACCGGGACTCAAAGAGACCCAGTACTTC. Translating gives CAITPGLKETQYF.

This clone was seen a few times. V and J are TRBV19 and TRBJ1-5; no definite D call. Trimming pared 4 bases from V and 6 bases from J, leaving 13 bases between. Germline V gives CDR1 LNHDA, CDR2 SQIVND (reference sequence). This CDR3 contains 14 residues. CDR3 in amino acids: CASSNGEILQPQHF. Here the CDR3 DNA reads TGTGCCAGTAGTAATGGAGAAATTCTTCAGCCCCAGCATTTT.

The chain joins TRBV3-1 (or the pseudogene TRBV3-2) to TRBJ2-1; 8 positions agree with TRBD1. This CDR3 region has 13 residues. V lost 4 bases, J lost 7 bases, and 3 bases stayed unmatched. CDR1 is LGHDT, CDR2 YNNKEL, per germline (reference sequence). CDR3 protein: CASSPRQGNEQFF. The CDR3 DNA sequence: TGTGCCAGCAGCCCCCGACAGGGGAATGAGCAGTTCTTC.